These T cell receptor beta chains were read from a single sample in a study of cytomegalovirus exposure and HLA in healthy donors. Assay used: immunoSEQ multiplex PCR; TCRdb lists only in-frame clones, some missing. The sample contains about 85,000 clones, about four fifths of which appear only once. The sequenced sample consisted of PBMCs. The origin of the receptors is a middle-aged man in good health and CMV-seropositive. Both conserved end residues are part of each CDR3. D genes are given only for firm matches. A row's size may be missing; if present it is once, few, many or a size class.

J gene: TRBJ1-5; clone size: NA; D gene: NA; V gene: TRBV6-1; CDR3 protein: CASSEATIGQINQPQHF; CDR3 DNA: TGTGCCAGCAGTGAAGCGACAATTGGACAGATTAATCAGCCCCAGCATTTT
J gene: TRBJ1-6; clone size: NA; D gene: NA; V gene: TRBV5-1; CDR3 protein: CASSLGGSSNSPLHF; CDR3 DNA: TGCGCCAGCAGCTTGGGAGGTAGCTCGAATTCACCCCTCCACTTT
J gene: TRBJ2-4; clone size: NA; D gene: TRBD2; V gene: TRBV4-1; CDR3 protein: CASSQTSGSGDSQYF; CDR3 DNA: TGCGCCAGCAGCCAAACAAGCGGGAGCGGAGACAGTCAGTACTTC
J gene: TRBJ2-1; clone size: few; D gene: TRBD1; V gene: TRBV10-2; CDR3 protein: CASTPGQGLEQFF; CDR3 DNA: TGCGCCAGCACCCCGGGACAGGGGCTTGAGCAGTTCTTC
J gene: TRBJ2-5; clone size: NA; D gene: TRBD1; V gene: TRBV7-6; CDR3 protein: CASSPDRAQETQYF; CDR3 DNA: TGTGCCAGCAGCCCAGACAGGGCCCAAGAGACCCAGTACTTC
J gene: TRBJ2-3; clone size: NA; D gene: NA; V gene: TRBV6-4; CDR3 protein: CASRDSGTDTQYF; CDR3 DNA: TGTGCCAGCAGGGATAGCGGCACAGATACGCAGTATTTT
J gene: TRBJ2-7; clone size: NA; D gene: NA; V gene: TRBV27; CDR3 protein: CASRDTLTYEQYF; CDR3 DNA: TGTGCCAGCAGGGACACTCTCACGTACGAGCAGTACTTC
J gene: TRBJ1-5; clone size: NA; D gene: NA; V gene: TRBV7-2; CDR3 protein: CASSLDTGRYSNQPQHF; CDR3 DNA: TGTGCCAGCAGCTTAGATACAGGGCGATATAGCAATCAGCCCCAGCATTTT
J gene: TRBJ1-1; clone size: NA; D gene: TRBD1; V gene: TRBV7-6; CDR3 protein: CASSLGTGGMTDTEAFF; CDR3 DNA: TGTGCCAGCAGCTTAGGGACAGGGGGCATGACGGACACTGAAGCTTTCTTT
J gene: TRBJ2-1; clone size: NA; D gene: NA; V gene: TRBV7-5; CDR3 protein: CVRSSGLEQFF; CDR3 DNA: TGTGTCAGAAGCTCGGGACTTGAGCAGTTCTTC
J gene: TRBJ1-4; clone size: NA; D gene: TRBD1; V gene: TRBV6-1; CDR3 protein: CASMGQVNEKLFF; CDR3 DNA: TGTGCCAGCATGGGACAGGTTAATGAAAAACTGTTTTTT
J gene: TRBJ2-5; clone size: NA; D gene: TRBD2; V gene: TRBV25-1; CDR3 protein: CASSEQGGSEQETQYF; CDR3 DNA: TGTGCCAGCAGTGAACAAGGCGGGAGTGAGCAAGAGACCCAGTACTTC
J gene: TRBJ1-1; clone size: NA; D gene: TRBD1; V gene: TRBV5-1; CDR3 protein: CASSWGTENTEAFF; CDR3 DNA: TGCGCCAGCAGCTGGGGGACAGAGAACACTGAAGCTTTCTTT
J gene: TRBJ2-7; clone size: NA; D gene: NA; V gene: TRBV29-1; CDR3 protein: CSVEVQGPYEQYF; CDR3 DNA: TGCAGCGTTGAAGTACAGGGCCCCTACGAGCAGTACTTC
J gene: TRBJ2-7; clone size: NA; D gene: NA; V gene: TRBV10-2; CDR3 protein: CASSVLAELSYEQYF; CDR3 DNA: TGCGCCAGCAGTGTTTTAGCGGAACTTTCCTACGAGCAGTACTTC
J gene: TRBJ2-5; clone size: NA; D gene: TRBD1; V gene: TRBV27; CDR3 protein: CASSFTGTGGETQYF; CDR3 DNA: TGTGCCAGCAGTTTCACCGGGACAGGGGGAGAGACCCAGTACTTC
J gene: TRBJ2-7; clone size: once; D gene: NA; V gene: TRBV7-7; CDR3 protein: CASSSGQPPDEQYF; CDR3 DNA: TGTGCTAGCAGTTCAGGACAACCCCCCGACGAGCAGTACTTC
J gene: TRBJ1-2; clone size: NA; D gene: TRBD1; V gene: TRBV10-3; CDR3 protein: CAIRTIDRVPNGYTF; CDR3 DNA: TGTGCCATCAGGACTATAGACAGGGTTCCGAATGGCTACACCTTC
J gene: TRBJ1-1; clone size: NA; D gene: NA; V gene: TRBV5-1; CDR3 protein: CASSPRDGMNTEAFF; CDR3 DNA: TGCGCCAGCAGCCCCAGGGATGGGATGAACACTGAAGCTTTCTTT
J gene: TRBJ2-1; clone size: NA; D gene: NA; V gene: TRBV4-3; CDR3 protein: CASSQDRITDYNEQFF; CDR3 DNA: TGCGCCAGCAGCCAAGATAGGATTACAGACTACAATGAGCAGTTCTTC
J gene: TRBJ2-4; clone size: NA; D gene: NA; V gene: TRBV7-7; CDR3 protein: CASSLWGGAPAKNSQYF; CDR3 DNA: TGTGCCAGCAGCCTATGGGGGGGGGCGCCGGCCAAAAACAGTCAGTACTTC
J gene: TRBJ2-1; clone size: NA; D gene: NA; V gene: TRBV5-1; CDR3 protein: CASSLDLSSYNEQFF; CDR3 DNA: TGCGCCAGCAGCTTGGACCTGAGCTCCTACAATGAGCAGTTCTTC
J gene: TRBJ2-5; clone size: few; D gene: TRBD2; V gene: TRBV7-9; CDR3 protein: CASSHRLAQETQYF; CDR3 DNA: TGTGCCAGCAGCCACCGACTAGCCCAAGAGACCCAGTACTTC
J gene: TRBJ1-2; clone size: NA; D gene: TRBD1; V gene: TRBV16; CDR3 protein: CASSQFLSRDRSGYTF; CDR3 DNA: TGTGCCAGCAGCCAATTCCTCTCCCGGGACAGATCCGGCTACACCTTC
J gene: TRBJ1-2; clone size: NA; D gene: NA; V gene: TRBV6-5; CDR3 protein: CASGYSRGYTF; CDR3 DNA: TGTGCCAGCGGGTATTCTAGGGGCTACACCTTC
J gene: TRBJ2-5; clone size: NA; D gene: NA; V gene: TRBV19; CDR3 protein: CASGSTVRVGETQYF; CDR3 DNA: TGTGCCAGTGGGTCCACGGTGCGGGTAGGGGAGACCCAGTACTTC
J gene: TRBJ2-3; clone size: NA; D gene: NA; V gene: TRBV7-9; CDR3 protein: CASSWKRQDDSTDTQYF; CDR3 DNA: TGTGCCAGCAGCTGGAAAAGACAGGATGATTCAACAGATACGCAGTATTTT
J gene: TRBJ2-7; clone size: NA; D gene: TRBD2; V gene: TRBV19; CDR3 protein: CASSPGLVAHEQYF; CDR3 DNA: TGTGCCAGCAGCCCCGGACTAGTAGCCCACGAGCAGTACTTC